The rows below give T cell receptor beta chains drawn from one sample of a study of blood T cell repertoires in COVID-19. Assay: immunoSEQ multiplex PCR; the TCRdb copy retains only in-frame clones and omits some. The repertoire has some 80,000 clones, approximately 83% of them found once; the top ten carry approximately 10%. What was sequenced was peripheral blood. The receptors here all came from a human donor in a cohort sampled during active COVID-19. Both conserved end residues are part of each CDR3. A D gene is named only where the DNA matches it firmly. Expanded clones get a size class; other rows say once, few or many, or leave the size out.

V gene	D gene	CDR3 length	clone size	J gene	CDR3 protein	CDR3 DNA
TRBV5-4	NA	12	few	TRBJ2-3	CASSSSSDTQYF	TGTGCCAGCAGCTCTTCCTCGGATACGCAGTATTTT
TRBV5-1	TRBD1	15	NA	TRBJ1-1	CASATGGIMNTEAFF	TGCGCCAGCGCTACAGGGGGTATAATGAACACTGAAGCTTTCTTT
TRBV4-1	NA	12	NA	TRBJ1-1	CASSQAGTEAFF	TGCGCCAGCAGTCAGGCCGGTACTGAAGCTTTCTTT
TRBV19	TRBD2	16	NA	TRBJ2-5	CASSLRTSGTKETQYF	TGTGCCAGTAGTCTGCGGACTAGCGGGACAAAAGAGACCCAGTACTTC
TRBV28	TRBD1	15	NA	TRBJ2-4	CASRDRGRDKNIQYF	TGTGCCAGCAGGGACAGGGGAAGGGACAAAAACATTCAGTACTTC
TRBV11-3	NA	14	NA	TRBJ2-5	CASSLDAQGGTQYF	TGTGCCAGCAGCTTAGATGCCCAGGGCGGGACCCAGTACTTC
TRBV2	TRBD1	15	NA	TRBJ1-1	CASRAGTGANTEAFF	TGTGCCAGCAGGGCCGGGACAGGGGCCAACACTGAAGCTTTCTTT
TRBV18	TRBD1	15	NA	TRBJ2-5	CASSPPDRGGETQYF	TGTGCCAGCTCACCCCCCGACAGGGGGGGAGAGACCCAGTACTTC
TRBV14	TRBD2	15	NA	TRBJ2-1	CASSQAGLAGRGQFF	TGTGCCAGCAGCCAAGCGGGACTAGCGGGGCGCGGGCAGTTCTTC
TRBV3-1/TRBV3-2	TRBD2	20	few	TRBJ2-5	CASSQELGLAGLTYQETQYF	TGTGCCAGCAGCCAAGAACTGGGACTAGCGGGGCTAACGTACCAAGAGACCCAGTACTTC
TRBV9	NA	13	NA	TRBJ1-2	CASSSIQGYGYTF	TGTGCCAGCAGCTCAATCCAGGGGTATGGCTACACCTTC
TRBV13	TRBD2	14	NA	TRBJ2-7	CASSSGLASYEQYF	TGTGCCAGCAGCTCGGGACTAGCCTCCTACGAGCAGTACTTC
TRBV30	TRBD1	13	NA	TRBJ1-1	CAWSVTGGTEAFF	TGTGCCTGGAGTGTTACAGGGGGGACTGAAGCTTTCTTT
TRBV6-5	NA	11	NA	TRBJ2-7	CASSSTYEQYF	TGTGCCAGCAGTTCCACCTACGAGCAGTACTTC
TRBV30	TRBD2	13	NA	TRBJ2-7	CAWSGSGRAEQYF	TGTGCCTGGAGTGGGAGCGGGAGGGCCGAGCAGTACTTC
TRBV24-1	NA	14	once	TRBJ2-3	CATSEGESPDTQYF	TGTGCCACCAGTGAAGGAGAAAGCCCAGATACGCAGTATTTT
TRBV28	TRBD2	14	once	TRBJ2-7	CASNKLAGSYEQYF	TGTGCCAGCAACAAATTAGCGGGGTCCTACGAGCAGTACTTC
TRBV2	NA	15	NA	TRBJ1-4	CASRFPRQEGEKLFF	TGTGCCAGCAGGTTTCCGCGGCAGGAGGGTGAAAAACTGTTTTTT
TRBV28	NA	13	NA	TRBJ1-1	CASSHTENTEAFF	TGTGCCAGCAGCCATACAGAGAACACTGAAGCTTTCTTT
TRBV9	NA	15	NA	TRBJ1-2	CASSVESGTSYGYTF	TGTGCCAGCAGCGTAGAGTCAGGGACATCCTATGGCTACACCTTC
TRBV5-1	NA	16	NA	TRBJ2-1	CASSLKGPSGYNEQFF	TGCGCCAGCAGCTTGAAGGGCCCCTCGGGGTACAATGAGCAGTTCTTC
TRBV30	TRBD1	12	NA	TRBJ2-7	CAHSTGDYEQYF	TGTGCCCATTCGACAGGGGACTACGAGCAGTACTTC
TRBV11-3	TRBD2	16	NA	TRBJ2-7	CASSLGAAGTTYEQYF	TGTGCCAGCAGCTTAGGGGCAGCGGGGACCACCTACGAGCAGTACTTC
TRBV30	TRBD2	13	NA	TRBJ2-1	CAWSANSGLEQFF	TGTGCCTGGAGTGCTAATAGCGGGCTTGAGCAGTTCTTC
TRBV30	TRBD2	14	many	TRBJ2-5	CAWSVLAGRGAQYF	TGTGCCTGGAGTGTACTAGCGGGGCGGGGGGCCCAGTACTTC
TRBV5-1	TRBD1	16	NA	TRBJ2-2	CASSLAGAGGTGELFF	TGCGCCAGCAGCTTGGCCGGGGCAGGGGGTACCGGGGAGCTGTTTTTT
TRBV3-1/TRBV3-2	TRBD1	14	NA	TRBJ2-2	CASNQRDRGGELFF	TGTGCCAGCAACCAGCGGGACAGGGGCGGGGAGCTGTTTTTT
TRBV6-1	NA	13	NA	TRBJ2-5	CASSEVKRETQYF	TGTGCCAGCAGTGAAGTAAAGCGAGAGACCCAGTACTTC
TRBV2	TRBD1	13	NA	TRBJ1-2	CASRDSLYYGYTF	TGTGCCAGCCGGGACAGCCTTTACTATGGCTACACCTTC
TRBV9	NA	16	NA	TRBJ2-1	CASSVVPAIRYNEQFF	TGTGCCAGCAGCGTAGTGCCAGCGATAAGGTACAATGAGCAGTTCTTC
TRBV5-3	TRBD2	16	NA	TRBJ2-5	CARSLVKSSGQETQYF	TGTGCCAGAAGCTTGGTTAAGTCTAGCGGTCAAGAGACCCAGTACTTC
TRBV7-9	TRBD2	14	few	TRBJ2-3	CASSPSGSSDTQYF	TGTGCCAGCAGCCCAAGCGGGAGCTCAGATACGCAGTATTTT
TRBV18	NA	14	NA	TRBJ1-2	CASSPPPSGYGYTF	TGTGCCAGCTCACCACCGCCTAGTGGGTATGGCTACACCTTC
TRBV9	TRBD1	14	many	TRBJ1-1	CASSISYRGTEAFF	TGTGCCAGCAGCATCTCTTACAGGGGCACTGAAGCTTTCTTT
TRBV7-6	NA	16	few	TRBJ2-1	CASSLSGESSYNEQFF	TGTGCCAGCAGCTTATCGGGGGAAAGCTCCTACAATGAGCAGTTCTTC
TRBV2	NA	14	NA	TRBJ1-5	CASSVDSGNQPQHF	TGTGCCAGCAGTGTGGACAGCGGCAATCAGCCCCAGCATTTT
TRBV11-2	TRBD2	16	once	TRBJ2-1	CASSPWGGGAYNEQFF	TGTGCCAGCAGCCCATGGGGCGGGGGTGCTTACAATGAGCAGTTCTTC
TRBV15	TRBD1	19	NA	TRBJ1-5	CATSRDKTGRQNSNQPQHF	TGTGCCACCAGCAGAGATAAGACAGGGCGACAAAACAGCAATCAGCCCCAGCATTTT
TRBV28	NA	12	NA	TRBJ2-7	CASTAGTYEQYF	TGTGCCAGCACCGCAGGTACCTACGAGCAGTACTTC
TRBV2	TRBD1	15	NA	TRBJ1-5	CASRFGGQLNQPQHF	TGTGCCAGCAGGTTCGGGGGACAGCTTAATCAGCCCCAGCATTTT
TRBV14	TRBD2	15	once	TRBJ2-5	CASSAGLAGGETQYF	TGTGCCAGCAGCGCGGGACTAGCGGGAGGAGAGACCCAGTACTTC
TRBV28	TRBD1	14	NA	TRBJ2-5	CAGASGGKQETQYF	TGTGCCGGGGCCTCAGGGGGCAAACAAGAGACCCAGTACTTC
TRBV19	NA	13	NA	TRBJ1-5	CASSPGSNQPQHF	TGTGCCAGTAGTCCAGGGAGCAATCAGCCCCAGCATTTT
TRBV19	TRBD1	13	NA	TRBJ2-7	CASSSRDRPSQYF	TGTGCCAGTAGTTCGAGGGACAGACCTTCGCAGTACTTC
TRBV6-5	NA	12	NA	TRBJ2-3	CASSQQGDTQYF	TGTGCCAGCAGCCAACAGGGAGATACGCAGTATTTT
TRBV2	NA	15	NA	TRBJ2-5	CASRRGGAPRETQYF	TGTGCCAGCAGAAGGGGGGGGGCTCCTCGGGAGACCCAGTACTTC
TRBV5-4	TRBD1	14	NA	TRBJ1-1	CASSLEQGLTEAFF	TGTGCCAGCAGCTTGGAACAGGGGTTGACTGAAGCTTTCTTT
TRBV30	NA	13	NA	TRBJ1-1	CAWSRTANTEAFF	TGTGCCTGGAGTCGGACAGCGAACACTGAAGCTTTCTTT
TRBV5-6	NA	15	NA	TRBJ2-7	CASSLFRAGDYEQYF	TGTGCCAGCAGCTTGTTTAGGGCAGGGGACTACGAGCAGTACTTC